This T cell receptor (beta chain) was profiled in a study of T cells in Graves' hyperthyroidism and ophthalmopathy. Study conclusions and caveats: Ophthalmopathy cases were set apart from stable hyperthyroidism by a 13 V-J model.

This clonotype was detected many times. The target antigen is unknown. The CDR3 extends over 16 amino acids. Germline V gene data show CDR1 as MNHEY and CDR2 as SMNVEV (reference sequence). The V and J ends lost 5 bases and 1 base respectively, with 16 bases between them. It was RNA transcripts that yielded the amplified TCR beta CDR3 regions. First-round RT-PCR targeting the TCR CDR3 was performed with the HTBI primer set. MiXCR was run by TCRdb on the multiplex PCR reads, yielding one entry per CDR3 protein. The table shows about 380,000 distinct CDR3 sequences, with 18% occurring only once. The chain combines TRBV27 with TRBJ2-3, with D possibly matching TRBD1 (7 bases). Sequencing was performed on blood. The clonotype was recovered from a young man with Graves' ophthalmopathy. The CDR3 protein is CASSADRRGGTDTQYF. As DNA, the CDR3 is TGTGCCAGCAGTGCGGACAGGCGGGGTGGCACAGATACGCAGTATTTT.